This T cell receptor (beta chain) originates from a study of blood T cell repertoires in COVID-19 (dated by TCRdb to about 2020). General notes on the study: The collaborator samples originated in the United States, Italy and Spain and spanned the acute and convalescent phases of COVID-19. The samples were drawn from two sources: the first 160 participants of the ongoing ImmuneRACE study, and approximately 1,300 subjects contributed by 6 global collaborators. The prospective study material was composed of cDNA or gDNA derived from T cells, B-cell-depleted T cells, or PBMCs. Subjects who had been exposed to COVID-19, were actively infected with it, or had recovered from it provided the deeply sampled blood TCRbeta repertoires that made up the dataset. HLA class I and class II types, where available, came from metadata supplied by the sample provider rather than from assay-based typing. The sample metadata nearly always contained a de-identified subject ID, COVID-19 status, age in years and sex. The repertoires were made available in a free public database intended to serve as a resource for research on the immune response to SARS-CoV-2.

The junction shows trimming of 0 bases on V and 6 bases on J, plus 14 bases between the germline ends. CDR1 and CDR2 are drawn from the germline V gene: MNHEY, SVGAGI. The cysteine opens and the phenylalanine closes a CDR3 of 15 amino acids. Only the CDR3 DNA is retained, 45 bases long and in frame from the first base. Summary of the overall study and its limitations: The amount of clinical and demographic metadata varied by source and participant and was provided uncurated.

Each collaborating institution followed its own protocols to collect whole blood in K2EDTA tubes. For TCRbeta analysis, collaborators shipped samples as frozen whole blood, isolated PBMCs, or DNA extracted from either of those sample types. A remark on this clone: The clone's antigen remains unknown. Qualities for individual bases were not recorded, and no much larger clone is one base off.

The immunoSEQ Assay, a bias-controlled multiplex PCR, was used to amplify TCRbeta CDR3 regions from genomic DNA. As for the original processing: Nucleated cell counts per sample were estimated from amplification of reference gene primers within the assay. To quantify the absolute abundance of each unique TCRbeta CDR3 rearrangement, sequence reads were collapsed and filtered. For each sample, productive Simpson clonality was calculated as the square root of Simpson's diversity index over productive rearrangements. Held by TCRdb, this immuneACCESS table contains in-frame sequences only and omits some clones. Under half of the omission traces to an unresolved V gene where checked; the cause of the rest is unknown. V, J and clone size reflect that table, while D and trimming were determined from the DNA. Counted in this sample were about 160,000 clones; about 88% of them appeared once. Around 1.1% of the sample belongs to the ten largest clones.

This TCR came from a man aged 35 to 55 with acute or convalescent COVID-19. The sequenced material came from peripheral blood. The V and J segments used are TRBV6-5 and TRBJ1-1; the D gene identity is not certain. In nucleotides, the sequence is TGTGCCAGCAGTTACTCTACCACTGCCGGAGCTGAAGCTTTCTTT. Its product reads: CASSYSTTAGAEAFF.